This is a list of T cell receptor beta chains from one sample in a study of shared clonotypes between healthy human individuals. This table comes from immunoSEQ multiplex PCR, and its TCRdb copy is limited to in-frame clones, with some not included. The sample includes more than 1.2 million clones, about 98.5% of them seen just once. Sequenced material: naive CD4+ T cells sorted from blood. Receptors were obtained from a man aged 25-45 years in good health. Each CDR3 is given with its conserved first and last residue. D genes are given only for firm matches. Clone size is given for some rows only: seen once, a few or many times, or a class if the clone is expanded.

clone_size cdr3_length j_call v_call d_call cdr3_aa cdr3_nt
- 16 TRBJ2-3 TRBV19 TRBD2 CASSILTSGSPDTQYF TGTGCCAGTAGTATTTTGACTAGCGGGAGTCCTGATACGCAGTATTTT
- 17 TRBJ2-3 TRBV18 - CASSLSLEWEGTDTQYF TGTGCCAGCTCACTCTCCCTAGAGTGGGAGGGCACAGATACGCAGTATTTT
- 16 TRBJ2-5 TRBV5-5 - CASSLGAATETETQYF TGTGCCAGCAGCTTAGGGGCTGCTACAGAGACAGAGACCCAGTACTTC
- 15 TRBJ1-1 TRBV19 - CASNKPGRISTEAFF TGTGCCAGTAACAAACCGGGACGAATTTCCACTGAAGCTTTCTTT
- 15 TRBJ2-2 TRBV9 - CASSVDGANTGELFF TGTGCCAGCAGCGTAGATGGGGCAAACACCGGGGAGCTGTTTTTT
- 15 TRBJ2-7 TRBV27 - CASHGPSISGYEQYF TGTGCCAGCCACGGACCTAGTATTTCGGGCTACGAGCAGTACTTC
once 15 TRBJ2-7 TRBV7-2 TRBD1 CASSYKTGTGDEQYF TGTGCCAGCAGCTATAAAACCGGGACAGGGGACGAGCAGTACTTC
- 14 TRBJ2-5 TRBV6-5 - CASSTKTGWGTQYF TGTGCCAGCAGTACAAAGACAGGCTGGGGGACCCAGTACTTC
- 16 TRBJ2-2 TRBV5-1 - CASSGKASPNTGELFF TGCGCCAGCAGCGGCAAAGCTAGCCCAAACACCGGGGAGCTGTTTTTT
- 15 TRBJ2-5 TRBV7-9 TRBD1 CASSTGQGAVETQYF TGTGCCAGCAGCACTGGACAGGGGGCAGTGGAGACCCAGTACTTC
- 13 TRBJ2-1 TRBV25-1 - CASRGSLYNEQFF TGTGCCAGCAGGGGCAGCCTCTACAATGAGCAGTTCTTC
once 13 TRBJ2-7 TRBV29-1 - CSVEAGDSYEQYF TGCAGCGTTGAGGCAGGTGATTCCTACGAGCAGTACTTC
- 11 TRBJ2-3 TRBV7-9 - CASRLADTQYF TGTGCCAGCAGATTAGCAGATACGCAGTATTTT
- 15 TRBJ2-7 TRBV5-1 TRBD1 CASSRITGGLYEQYF TGCGCCAGCAGCCGGATTACAGGGGGGCTGTACGAGCAGTACTTC
- 14 TRBJ2-3 TRBV13 - CASSLGHSQDTQYF TGTGCCAGCAGCTTAGGCCACTCGCAAGATACGCAGTATTTT
- 13 TRBJ2-5 TRBV29-1 - CSVALRTQETQYF TGCAGCGTTGCACTCAGGACACAGGAGACCCAGTACTTC
- 12 TRBJ1-2 TRBV29-1 - CSVEWGAYGYTF TGCAGCGTTGAATGGGGGGCCTATGGCTACACCTTC